Sequencing of this T cell receptor (beta chain) was carried out in a study of blood T cell repertoires in COVID-19. Study as a whole: Samples taken during acute and convalescent COVID-19 were collected in the United States, Italy and Spain. In each case, the material was cDNA or gDNA derived from T cells, B-cell-depleted T cells, or PBMCs.

The CDR3 spans 15 residues. Trimming cost V 4 bases and J 5 bases; bases outside gene matches: 2. Germline V gene sequence: CDR1 SEHNR, CDR2 FQNEAQ (reference sequence). In the original processing: Amplified reference gene primers provided the basis for estimating nucleated cell counts. Sequencing was performed with immunoSEQ multiplex PCR; in TCRdb, only in-frame clones are kept and a portion is missing. Clone size and the V and J calls come from that table; the DNA yielded D and trimming. The sample includes over 150,000 clones, 70% to 85% of them seen just once. The sequenced sample was peripheral blood. This chain links TRBV7-9 with TRBJ2-2; 12 bases fit TRBD1. This TCR was sampled from a human donor in a cohort sampled during active COVID-19. CDR3 in DNA: TGTGCCAGCAGCTCGGGACAGGGGGCGACCGGGGAGCTGTTTTTT. This encodes CASSSGQGATGELFF.